The 3 T cell receptor beta chains listed next were all sequenced from one sample in a study of blood T cells in healthy people across ages. A sample-barcoded 5' primer and a J-beta primer mix were used in a second PCR of roughly 7 to 11 cycles. TCRdb used MiXCR to reprocess the 5' RACE reads, holding one entry per CDR3 protein. The sample includes over 750,000 distinct CDR3 sequences, approximately 25% seen only once; the top ten take 9.4%. These same records also appear under a second study, on T cells of mothers and their children.

The sequencing sample was made of blood. The receptors shown here come from a boy between 10 and 17 years old in good health.

V gene TRBV7-8 combines with J gene TRBJ2-5; 9 bases agree with TRBD2. From germline, CDR1 is SGHVS and CDR2 FQNEAQ. V lost 3 bases and J lost 5; bases outside the gene matches: 4. The length of the CDR3 is 14 residues. The CDR3 loop reads CASSFWSGGETQYF. For the CDR3, the DNA is TGTGCCAGCAGCTTCTGGAGCGGGGGGGAGACCCAGTACTTC.

This clonotype turned up a few times. CDR3 in DNA: TGTGCCAGCAGCTCCACGCGGGGGGGGCAAGACATTCAGTACTTC. It specifies CASSSTRGGQDIQYF. V usage is TRBV7-9 and J usage is TRBJ2-4; TRBD2 agrees at 9 bases. Germline V gene lookup returns CDR1 SEHNR and CDR2 FQNEAQ (reference sequence). J was trimmed by 8 bases and V by 4 bases; bases with no gene match: 9. The CDR3 runs 15 residues.

The rearrangement links TRBV7-9 to TRBJ2-5, with 9 positions matching TRBD1. Judging by the DNA end, TRBJ2-7 fits better; the J call may be wrong. The CDR3 runs to 15 residues. Germline V gene lookup returns CDR1 SEHNR and CDR2 FQNEAQ (reference sequence). DNA for the CDR3: TGTGCCAGCAGCTCCTACGGGACAGGGATCTACGAGCAGTACTTC. This sequence encodes CASSSYGTGIYEQYF.